The 10 T cell receptor beta chains given below trace back to one sample, sequenced in a study of T-cell reconstitution after alpha-beta-depleted transplantation in children. Unique molecular identifiers were incorporated when the TCRbeta library was constructed. TCRdb re-derived calls from the PCR reads in MiXCR, one entry per CDR3 protein. The profile shows more than 85,000 distinct CDR3 sequences, around 10% of them singletons. The material was PBMCs from the stem cell graft donor, obtained from the stem cell graft. The receptors derive from a human donor who donated a stem cell graft to a child with acute lymphoblastic leukemia.

This clonotype was found many times. The chain recombines TRBV29-1 with TRBJ2-3, with D tentatively TRBD1 (5 bases). The CDR3 is 13 amino acids. CDR1 is SQVTM, CDR2 ANQGSEA, per germline. Trimming left V 3 bases short and J 5 bases short, with 12 bases between. This CDR3 is CSVERDRKDTQYF. The CDR3 coding sequence is TGCAGCGTTGAGAGAGACAGAAAAGATACGCAGTATTTT.

There are many counts of this clonotype. The chain links TRBV14 to TRBJ2-7; D possibly corresponds to TRBD2 (5 bases). Looked up from germline, CDR1 is SGHDN and CDR2 is FVKESK. This CDR3 comprises 18 residues. V was trimmed by 4 bases and J by 0 bases, leaving 22 bases between them. CDR3 sequence: CASSRGGLGVSSSYEQYF. DNA of the CDR3: TGTGCCAGCAGCCGAGGAGGACTCGGGGTGTCTAGCTCCTACGAGCAGTACTTC.

This clonotype has a count of ten or more. The V and J genes are TRBV6-5 and TRBJ2-1; D possibly corresponds to TRBD1 (6 bases). This CDR3 has 14 residues. Germline V gene lookup returns CDR1 MNHEY and CDR2 SVGAGI. The V end was cut by 6 bases, the J end by 6 bases, with 15 bases between. CDR3 DNA sequence: TGTGCCAGCAGGACCGACAGGCTCATCAATGAGCAGTTCTTC. It encodes CASRTDRLINEQFF.

This clonotype was detected ten times or more. The rearrangement joins TRBV7-9 to TRBJ1-4; D is undetermined. Germline V CDR1 and CDR2: SEHNR, FQNEAQ (reference sequence). Trimming removed 3 bases from V and 0 bases from J, with 8 bases in between. The CDR3 covers 15 residues. The CDR3 protein is CASSFGDATNEKLFF. CDR3 nucleotide sequence: TGTGCCAGCAGCTTCGGCGATGCAACTAATGAAAAACTGTTTTTT.

There are many counts of this clonotype. The J gene is TRBJ2-7, the V gene TRBV5-1; 9 nucleotides match TRBD2. The J segment lost 3 bases and the V segment lost 0 bases, leaving 4 bases of the junction unmatched. CDR3 length: 15 amino acids. Germline CDR1 and CDR2: SGHRS and YFSETQ. For the CDR3, the DNA is TGCGCCAGCAGCTTGGCCCGACTAGCGGACTACGAGCAGTACTTC. Its protein is CASSLARLADYEQYF. Based on the CDR3 plus reference TRBV5-1 and TRBJ2-7, the full variable domain is KAGVTQTPRYLIKTRGQQVTLSCSPISGHRSVSWYQQTPGQGLQFLFEYFSETQRNKGNFPGRFSGRQFSNSRSEMNVSTLELGDSALYLCASSLARLADYEQYFGPGTRLTVT.

This clonotype was seen more than once but under ten times. The chain links TRBV19 to TRBJ1-5; D is undetermined. Trimming stripped 2 bases from V and 4 bases from J, with 6 bases between. The CDR3 runs to 13 residues. Germline CDR1 reads LNHDA; CDR2 reads SQIVND (reference sequence). The CDR3 loop is CASSITGNQPQHF. DNA of the CDR3: TGTGCCAGTAGTATAACGGGAAATCAGCCCCAGCATTTT.

This clonotype was recorded many times. The V gene is TRBV7-3, the J gene TRBJ2-3; D gene uncertain. CDR3 size: 16 residues. The germline CDR1 and CDR2 sequences are SGHTA and FQGTGA. V lost 4 bases, J lost 2 bases, and 16 bases lay in between. CDR3 loop: CASSSRVSPLTDTQYF. CDR3 DNA: TGTGCCAGCAGCTCCCGGGTCTCGCCACTCACAGATACGCAGTATTTT.

This clonotype was counted once. The chain's CDR3 is CASSQVRGTDTQYF. The CDR3 region has the DNA TGCGCCAGCAGCCAAGTCCGGGGCACAGATACGCAGTATTTT. The rearrangement uses TRBV4-3 and TRBJ2-3, with D unresolved. The CDR3 consists of 14 residues. Trimming shortened V by 1 base and J by 1 base, and 6 bases separated the two germline ends. The germline gives CDR1 LGHNA, CDR2 YSLEER.

In this sample, this clonotype turned up many times. The gene calls are TRBV5-1 and TRBJ2-7; possible D gene TRBD2, 5 bases. Germline loops: CDR1 SGHRS, CDR2 YFSETQ. CDR3 length equals 12 residues. Between the trimmed V and J ends, which lost 4 bases and 2 bases, there was a span of 7 bases. The CDR3 sequence: CASSRRPYEQYF. The CDR3 DNA is TGCGCCAGCAGCCGGAGGCCCTACGAGCAGTACTTC.

This clonotype was counted at least ten times. The junction departs from the called germline gene at one end, perhaps through a read error. The chain couples TRBV7-2 to TRBJ2-2; no reliable D call. CDR3 length: 12 residues. Germline CDR1 reads SGHTA; CDR2 reads FQGNSA. The CDR3 nucleotides are TGCGCCAGCAGCTTGGCCGCCGGGGAGCTGTTTTTT. Its translation: CASSLAAGELFF.